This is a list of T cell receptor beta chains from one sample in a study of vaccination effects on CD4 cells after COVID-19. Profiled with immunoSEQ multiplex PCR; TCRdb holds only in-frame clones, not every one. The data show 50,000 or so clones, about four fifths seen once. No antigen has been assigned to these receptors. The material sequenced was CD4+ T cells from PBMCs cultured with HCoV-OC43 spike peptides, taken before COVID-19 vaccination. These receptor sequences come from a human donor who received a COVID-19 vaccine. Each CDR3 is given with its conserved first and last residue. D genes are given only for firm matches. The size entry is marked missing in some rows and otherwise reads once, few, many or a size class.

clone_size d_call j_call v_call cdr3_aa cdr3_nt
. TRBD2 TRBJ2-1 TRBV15 CATSRVGSGAYNEQFF TGTGCCACCAGCAGAGTAGGTAGCGGGGCCTACAATGAGCAGTTCTTC
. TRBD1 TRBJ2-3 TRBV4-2 CASSQTLGQVVGTDTQYF TGTGCCAGCAGCCAAACACTGGGACAGGTGGTTGGCACAGATACGCAGTATTTT
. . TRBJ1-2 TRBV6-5 CATALDGNYGYTF TGTGCCACCGCGTTAGACGGTAACTATGGCTACACCTTC
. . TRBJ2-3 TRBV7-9 CASTPGGTDTQYF TGTGCCAGCACCCCCGGGGGCACAGATACGCAGTATTTT
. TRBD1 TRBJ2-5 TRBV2 CASSGQGAQGETQYF TGTGCCAGCAGCGGTCAGGGGGCGCAAGGGGAGACCCAGTACTTC
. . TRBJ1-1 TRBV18 CASSPGQGGGSTEAFF TGTGCCAGCTCACCGGGTCAGGGCGGAGGCTCCACTGAAGCTTTCTTT
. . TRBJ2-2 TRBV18 CASSPDTVPNTGELFF TGTGCCAGCTCACCTGACACTGTTCCGAACACCGGGGAGCTGTTTTTT
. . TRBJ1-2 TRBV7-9 CASSARATDYGYTF TGTGCCAGCAGCGCGAGGGCGACAGACTATGGCTACACCTTC
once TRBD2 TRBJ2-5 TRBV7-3 CASSLGLAGGQETQYF TGTGCCAGCAGCTTAGGGCTAGCGGGGGGACAAGAGACCCAGTACTTC
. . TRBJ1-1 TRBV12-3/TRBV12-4 CASSLGAEAFF TGTGCCAGCAGTTTAGGGGCTGAAGCTTTCTTT
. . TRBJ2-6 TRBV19 CASSIGTTGANVLTF TGTGCCAGTAGTATCGGGACAACTGGGGCCAACGTCCTGACTTTC
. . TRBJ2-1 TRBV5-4 CASSLVAGAIYNEQFF TGTGCCAGCAGCTTGGTTGCGGGGGCGATCTACAATGAGCAGTTCTTC
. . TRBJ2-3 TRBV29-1 CSVDRSGSDTQYF TGCAGCGTAGACAGGTCCGGGTCGGATACGCAGTATTTT
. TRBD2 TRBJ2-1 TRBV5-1 CASSSVSGGAYNEQFF TGCGCCAGCAGCTCAGTAAGCGGGGGGGCCTACAATGAGCAGTTCTTC
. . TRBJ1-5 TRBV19 CASDKDASLNQPQHF TGTGCCAGTGACAAGGACGCCTCCCTTAATCAGCCCCAGCATTTT
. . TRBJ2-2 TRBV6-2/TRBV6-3 CASSYTNTGELFF TGTGCCAGCAGTTACACGAACACCGGGGAGCTGTTTTTT
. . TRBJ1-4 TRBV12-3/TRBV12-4 CASSFAWEGKLFF TGTGCCAGCAGTTTTGCCTGGGAGGGAAAACTGTTTTTT
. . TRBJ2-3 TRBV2 CASSGWGTGTDTQYF TGTGCCAGCAGTGGTTGGGGAACGGGCACAGATACGCAGTATTTT
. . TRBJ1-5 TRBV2 CASSGEGEPQHF TGTGCCAGCAGTGGCGAGGGTGAGCCCCAGCATTTT
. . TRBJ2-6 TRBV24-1 CATSPRGTSSGANVLTF TGTGCCACCAGTCCCCGGGGGACGAGCTCTGGGGCCAACGTCCTGACTTTC
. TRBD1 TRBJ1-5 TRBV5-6 CASSLRQGLSRNQPQHF TGTGCCAGCAGCTTGAGACAGGGGTTGAGTCGCAATCAGCCCCAGCATTTT
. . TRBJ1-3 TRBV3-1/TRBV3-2 CASSRRGGNTIYF TGTGCCAGCAGCCGCAGGGGTGGAAACACCATATATTTT
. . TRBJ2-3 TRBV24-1 CATGDRVRDTQYF TGTGCCACCGGGGATCGCGTCCGAGATACGCAGTATTTT
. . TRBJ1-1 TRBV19 CASSSKTNTEAFF TGTGCCAGTAGTTCGAAAACGAACACTGAAGCTTTCTTT
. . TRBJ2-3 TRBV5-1 CASSLAGHPEGDTQYF TGCGCCAGCAGCTTGGCGGGACACCCAGAGGGAGATACGCAGTATTTT
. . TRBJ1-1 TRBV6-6 CASSSRQNTEAFF TGTGCCAGCAGTTCTCGACAGAACACTGAAGCTTTCTTT
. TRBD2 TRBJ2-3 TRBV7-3 CASSQLAGDTQYF TGTGCCAGCAGTCAGCTAGCGGGAGATACGCAGTATTTT
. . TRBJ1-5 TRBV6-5 CASSSTGGNQPQHF TGTGCCAGCAGTTCTACCGGGGGGAATCAGCCCCAGCATTTT
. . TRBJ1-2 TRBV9 CASSVGREGANYGYTF TGTGCCAGCAGCGTAGGAAGGGAGGGTGCCAACTATGGCTACACCTTC
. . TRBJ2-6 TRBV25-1 CASSPPSGANVLTF TGTGCCAGCAGTCCGCCCTCTGGGGCCAACGTCCTGACTTTC
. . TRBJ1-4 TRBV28 CASSSDRAEKLFF TGTGCCAGCAGTTCCGATCGGGCCGAAAAACTGTTTTTT
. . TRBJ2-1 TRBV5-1 CASSLWGYNSYNEQFF TGCGCCAGCAGCTTGTGGGGGTATAACTCCTACAATGAGCAGTTCTTC
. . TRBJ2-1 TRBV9 CASSVGGRRINNEQFF TGTGCCAGCAGCGTAGGCGGCAGACGAATTAACAATGAGCAGTTCTTC
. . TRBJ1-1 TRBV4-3 CASSQGRGMNTEAFF TGCGCCAGCAGCCAAGGAAGAGGGATGAACACTGAAGCTTTCTTT
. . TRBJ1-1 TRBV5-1 CASSFSTVNTEAFF TGCGCCAGCAGCTTTAGTACGGTGAACACTGAAGCTTTCTTT
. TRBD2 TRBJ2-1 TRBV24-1 CATRGTSEGEQFF TGTGCCACCAGGGGGACTAGCGAAGGCGAGCAGTTCTTC
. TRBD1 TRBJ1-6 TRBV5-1 CASSLQGNDSPLHF TGCGCCAGCAGCTTACAGGGGAATGATTCACCCCTCCACTTT
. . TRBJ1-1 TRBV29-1 CSVGDHTEAFF TGCAGCGTAGGAGACCACACTGAAGCTTTCTTT
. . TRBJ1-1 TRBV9 CASSVDARNEAFF TGTGCCAGCAGCGTAGACGCCCGCAATGAAGCTTTCTTT
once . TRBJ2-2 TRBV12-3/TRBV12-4 CASSLAVSGELFF TGTGCCAGCAGTTTAGCGGTATCCGGGGAGCTGTTTTTT
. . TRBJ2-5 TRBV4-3 CASSPELLAQGETQYF TGCGCCAGCAGCCCGGAGTTACTAGCCCAAGGCGAGACCCAGTACTTC
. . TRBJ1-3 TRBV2 CASSDQGGGNTIYF TGTGCCAGCAGTGATCAGGGCGGTGGAAACACCATATATTTT
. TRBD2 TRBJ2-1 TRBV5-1 CASSLFASGGGSYNEQFF TGCGCCAGCAGCTTGTTCGCTAGCGGGGGGGGGTCCTACAATGAGCAGTTCTTC
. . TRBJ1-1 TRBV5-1 CASSLVGLSTEAFF TGCGCCAGCAGCTTGGTTGGACTTTCCACTGAAGCTTTCTTT
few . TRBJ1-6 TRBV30 CAWSAGVLNNSPLHF TGTGCCTGGAGTGCAGGGGTCCTCAATAATTCACCCCTCCACTTT
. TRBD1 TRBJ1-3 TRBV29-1 CSGVQGAGNTIYF TGCAGCGGCGTACAGGGGGCTGGAAACACCATATATTTT
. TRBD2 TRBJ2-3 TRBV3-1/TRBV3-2 CASSQIAGGLRDTQYF TGTGCCAGCAGCCAAATAGCGGGGGGCTTAAGGGATACGCAGTATTTT
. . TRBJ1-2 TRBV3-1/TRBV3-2 CASSQVPGQSGYTF TGTGCCAGCAGCCAAGTCCCCGGCCAATCTGGCTACACCTTC
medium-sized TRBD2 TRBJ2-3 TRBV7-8 CASSPTGGADTQYF TGTGCCAGCAGCCCTACGGGGGGGGCAGATACGCAGTATTTT
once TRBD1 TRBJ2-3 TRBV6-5 CASSLQGAVTDTQYF TGTGCCAGCAGCCTACAGGGGGCGGTAACAGATACGCAGTATTTT
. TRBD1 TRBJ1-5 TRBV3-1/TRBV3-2 CASSKGQFSNQPQHF TGTGCCAGCAGCAAGGGACAGTTTAGCAATCAGCCCCAGCATTTT
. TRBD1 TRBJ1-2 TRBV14 CASSPAEGADVNYGYTF TGTGCCAGCAGCCCAGCAGAGGGGGCTGACGTGAACTATGGCTACACCTTC
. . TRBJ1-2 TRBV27 CASSDRQELNYGYTF TGTGCCAGCAGTGACAGGCAGGAGCTAAACTATGGCTACACCTTC
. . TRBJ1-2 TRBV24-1 CATSDADGNYGYTF TGTGCCACCAGTGATGCCGACGGTAACTATGGCTACACCTTC
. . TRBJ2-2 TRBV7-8 CASSLAESNTGELFF TGTGCCAGCAGCTTGGCAGAGTCGAACACCGGGGAGCTGTTTTTT